The 27 T cell receptor beta chains below come from one sample, sequenced in a study of T cells after yellow fever vaccination. MiXCR, applied by TCRdb to the 5' RACE reads, yields one record per CDR3 protein. The profile shows hundreds of thousands of distinct CDR3 sequences, 10% to 15% of them singletons. The source material was PBMCs, sampled on the day of the yellow fever booster vaccination. These receptors all come from a man in his thirties or forties who received the YFV17D yellow fever vaccine.

The V call is TRBV5-1, the J call TRBJ1-1, with D hard to call. The germline CDR1 and CDR2 sequences are SGHRS and YFSETQ. V was trimmed by 0 bases and J by 7 bases, leaving 16 bases between them. This CDR3 region has 15 residues. The CDR3 loop is CASSLEYSVMGEAFF. The CDR3 DNA sequence: TGCGCCAGCAGCTTGGAGTACAGTGTGATGGGTGAAGCTTTCTTT.

This clonotype showed up just once. One end of the junction varies from germline; a read error may be responsible. The chain has TRBV18 and TRBJ2-1; 9 positions match TRBD2. From germline, CDR1 is KGHSH and CDR2 LQKENI. The CDR3 totals 16 residues. The CDR3 bases are TGTGCCAGCTCTCCACCTAGCGGGACCCTTTACAATGAGCAGTTCTTC. Translation gives CASSPPSGTLYNEQFF.

This clonotype was seen a few times. V usage is TRBV2 and J usage is TRBJ2-3; the match to TRBD2 covers 10 bases. V trimming: 6 bases; J trimming: 2 bases; junction bases outside the gene matches: 8. The CDR3 has 16 residues. CDR1 and CDR2 (germline): SNHLY, FYNNEI. The DNA of the CDR3 is TGTGCCAGCAGGCGGACTAGCGGACATTACACAGATACGCAGTATTTT. Translating gives CASRRTSGHYTDTQYF.

This clonotype was detected a few times. This rearrangement joins TRBV6-5 to TRBJ2-1; 13 bases line up with TRBD2. CDR3 length equals 15 residues. Germline V gene data show CDR1 as MNHEY and CDR2 as SVGAGI. V shed 3 bases, J shed 10 bases, and the junction held 6 bases outside the gene matches. CDR3 sequence: CASSYRTSGSGEQFF. The CDR3, as DNA: TGTGCCAGCAGTTATCGGACTAGCGGGAGTGGAGAGCAGTTCTTC.

The CDR3 bases are TGCGCCAGCAGCCAGGCGAGCGTCAGCACAGATACGCAGTATTTT. It specifies CASSQASVSTDTQYF. The chain employs TRBV5-1 and TRBJ2-3; D remains ambiguous. The ends were cut back, 4 bases at V and 0 bases at J, with 12 bases in the middle. This CDR3 has 15 residues. CDR1 and CDR2 (germline): SGHRS, YFSETQ. Full variable domain (missing parts from reference TRBV5-1 and TRBJ2-3): KAGVTQTPRYLIKTRGQQVTLSCSPISGHRSVSWYQQTPGQGLQFLFEYFSETQRNKGNFPGRFSGRQFSNSRSEMNVSTLELGDSALYLCASSQASVSTDTQYFGPGTRLTVL.

This clonotype appeared a few times. The chain links TRBV6-2 or TRBV6-3 to TRBJ1-2; the match to TRBD1 covers 10 bases. The CDR3 is 16 amino acids. V gave up 6 bases and J gave up 5 bases; unmatched junction bases: 12. Germline lookup yields CDR1 MNHEY and CDR2 SVGEGT. CDR3 protein: CASRDASGQGVYGYTF. CDR3 DNA: TGTGCCAGCAGGGACGCCAGTGGACAGGGGGTTTATGGCTACACCTTC.

The chain carries TRBV5-4 and TRBJ2-7; D may be TRBD1 (6 bases). CDR1 SGHNT and CDR2 YYREEE come from the germline V gene (reference sequence). CDR3 length: 14 residues. V lost 4 bases to trimming and J lost 3 bases, with 14 bases between them. The CDR3 nucleotides read TGTGCCAGCAGCCGGCAGGGGCTGAACTACGAGCAGTACTTC. Protein product: CASSRQGLNYEQYF.

This clonotype showed up just a few times. The chain links TRBV12-3 or TRBV12-4 to TRBJ2-7, with D tentatively TRBD1 (5 bases). The CDR3 contains 14 residues. Between the trimmed V and J ends, which lost 7 bases and 1 base, there was a span of 14 bases. Written as DNA, the CDR3 is TGTGCCAGCACCAATGGGGCATCATCCTACGAGCAGTACTTC. This encodes CASTNGASSYEQYF.

J is TRBJ2-7 and V is TRBV20-1; 7 bases agree with TRBD1. This CDR3 comprises 13 residues. CDR1 DFQATT and CDR2 SNEGSKA come from the germline V gene (reference sequence). The chain's CDR3 is CSAQGQSSYEQYF. In nucleotides, the CDR3 is TGCAGCGCACAGGGACAGTCTTCCTACGAGCAGTACTTC.

There are a few counts of this clonotype. The chain employs TRBV12-3 or TRBV12-4 and TRBJ2-1; the match to TRBD2 covers 10 bases. V dropped 8 bases and J dropped 5; count of bases not matched to a gene: 9. CDR3 length equals 15 residues. The CDR3 nucleotides are TGTGCCAGCCGCCGGCAAGCGGGAGGGGACAATGAGCAGTTCTTC. Translation: CASRRQAGGDNEQFF.

This clonotype was counted a few times. The chain carries TRBV5-1 and TRBJ1-2; D uncertain. The length of the CDR3 is 13 residues. The germline gives CDR1 SGHRS, CDR2 YFSETQ. Trimming removed 6 bases at V and 2 bases at J, with 11 bases between. CDR3 nucleotides: TGCGCCAGCACCCCACACCCAAACTATGGCTACACCTTC. It is translated as CASTPHPNYGYTF.

This chain uses TRBV18 with TRBJ2-5, with 9 bases matching TRBD2. V was pared by 3 bases and J by 2 bases, with 4 bases of the junction left unmatched. This CDR3 is 15 amino acids long. Germline loops: CDR1 KGHSH, CDR2 LQKENI. CDR3: CASSPPGLAQETQYF. The DNA of the CDR3 is TGTGCCAGCTCACCTCCGGGACTAGCACAAGAGACCCAGTACTTC.

This clonotype has a handful of counts. The J gene is TRBJ2-1, the V gene TRBV6-5; 10 bases line up with TRBD2. The CDR3 consists of 15 residues. Germline CDR1 reads MNHEY; CDR2 reads SVGAGI. With 6 bases clipped from V and 7 bases from J, the junction kept 9 bases outside the gene matches. This CDR3 is CASSPGAGGPNEQFF. Written as DNA, the CDR3 is TGTGCCAGCAGCCCGGGAGCGGGAGGGCCTAATGAGCAGTTCTTC.

This sequence joins TRBV5-1 and TRBJ2-7, with D unclear. V was clipped by 0 bases and J by 12 bases, with 13 bases between them. Germline values: CDR1 SGHRS, CDR2 YFSETQ. The CDR3 extends over 12 amino acids. For the CDR3, the DNA is TGCGCCAGCAGCTTGGAAGATAAACGACGGTACTTC. Translating gives CASSLEDKRRYF.

The chain links TRBV7-6 to TRBJ1-5; D uncertain. The V end was cut by 5 bases, the J end by 10 bases, with 12 bases between. Germline V gene sequence: CDR1 SGHVS, CDR2 FNYEAQ. The CDR3 runs to 12 residues. CDR3 nucleotide sequence: TGTGCCAGCAGCCTAGATGGCGGTCCCCAGCATTTT. Translated: CASSLDGGPQHF.

This clonotype was detected only a few times. V gene TRBV19 combines with J gene TRBJ2-1; 10 bases match TRBD2. From germline, CDR1 is LNHDA and CDR2 SQIVND (reference sequence). The CDR3 has 14 amino acids. The V gene end was trimmed by 10 bases and the J gene end by 7 bases; junction bases not matched to a gene: 10. The CDR3 sequence: CATEAGGALNEQFF. CDR3 bases: TGTGCCACCGAAGCGGGAGGGGCGTTGAATGAGCAGTTCTTC.

The chain is built from TRBV19 and TRBJ2-4; TRBD2 aligns across 9 bases. Germline V gene sequence: CDR1 LNHDA, CDR2 SQIVND (reference sequence). V lost 3 bases and J lost 0; bases outside the gene matches: 12. This CDR3 has 19 residues. The CDR3 nucleotides read TGTGCCAGTAGTATGGTTAACCTAGCGGGGCGACTAGCCAAAAACATTCAGTACTTC. This encodes CASSMVNLAGRLAKNIQYF.

A word on this clonotype: One base away lies a much larger clone, so this may be a sequencing read error. This sequence joins TRBV5-6 and TRBJ2-3; weak D call: TRBD1 (5 bases). CDR1 is SGHDT, CDR2 YYEEEE, per germline. There are 13 residues in the CDR3. CDR3 DNA sequence: TGTGCCATCAGCTTGAAGGGGTTAGATACGCAGTATTTT. It is translated as CAISLKGLDTQYF.

This clonotype has only a few counts. The chain uses TRBV27 and TRBJ1-2, with D perhaps TRBD1 (6 bases). Trimming removed 8 bases from V and 8 bases from J, with 18 bases in between. The germline V gene encodes CDR1 MNHEY and CDR2 SMNVEV (reference sequence). This CDR3 spans 13 amino acids. CDR3 residues: CASGTFGVSGYTF. CDR3 sequence (DNA): TGTGCCAGCGGGACATTCGGAGTGAGCGGCTACACCTTC.

This clonotype was seen only a few times. This sequence joins TRBV7-2 and TRBJ2-2, with D unclear. Trimming removed 1 base at V and 6 bases at J, with 6 bases between. The CDR3 runs to 13 residues. The V gene's germline CDR1 is SGHTA and CDR2 FQGNSA. The CDR3 DNA reads as TGTGCCAGCAGCTTAGTTTTGCCCGGGGAGCTGTTTTTT. It specifies CASSLVLPGELFF.

This clonotype turned up a few times. The rearrangement uses TRBV12-3 or TRBV12-4 and TRBJ2-7, with 13 bases matching TRBD2. The CDR3 contains 15 residues. Unmatched junction bases numbered 7, after V lost 5 bases and J lost 6 bases. The CDR3: CASSRLAGGEGEQYF. DNA for the CDR3: TGTGCCAGCAGTAGACTAGCGGGAGGAGAAGGCGAGCAGTACTTC.

This clonotype has a handful of counts. The chain uses TRBV6-2 or TRBV6-3 and TRBJ2-5; TRBD1 matches at 7 bases. V lost 7 bases and J lost 5; bases outside the gene matches: 10. From germline, CDR1 is MNHEY and CDR2 SVGEGT. The CDR3 covers 14 residues. CDR3 nucleotide sequence: TGTGCCAGCATCATCGACAGGGTCGGGGAGACCCAGTACTTC. Translation gives CASIIDRVGETQYF.

This chain joins TRBV5-6 and TRBJ2-7, with 11 nucleotides matching TRBD2. J was trimmed by 5 bases and V by 4 bases; bases with no gene match: 5. Germline V lookup: CDR1 SGHDT, CDR2 YYEEEE. There are 14 residues in the CDR3. The CDR3 region is CASSRSGRANEQYF. Here the CDR3 DNA reads TGTGCCAGCAGCCGTAGCGGGAGGGCCAACGAGCAGTACTTC.

This clonotype has a handful of counts. In DNA, the CDR3 is TGTGCCAGCAAGCTTAGGACCTCTGGAAACACCATATATTTT. Its protein is CASKLRTSGNTIYF. This chain connects TRBV28 to TRBJ1-3, with D unresolved. CDR3 length: 14 amino acids. Germline CDR1 and CDR2: MDHEN and SYDVKM. Trimming shortened V by 7 bases and J by 0 bases, and 10 bases separated the two germline ends.

This rearrangement joins TRBV4-3 to TRBJ2-3; maybe TRBD1 (5 bases). This CDR3 spans 13 amino acids. Per germline, CDR1 LGHNA and CDR2 YSLEER. Trimming took 0 bases from V and 5 from J, leaving 6 bases between them. CDR3 DNA sequence: TGCGCCAGCAGCCAAGAAGGGGAAGATACGCAGTATTTT. It translates to CASSQEGEDTQYF.

This clonotype was counted a few times. The chain is built from TRBV29-1 and TRBJ1-1; D is unclear. The CDR3 loop spans 14 amino acids. Germline V gene lookup returns CDR1 SQVTM and CDR2 ANQGSEA. Trimming took 7 bases from V and 5 from J, leaving 20 bases between them. CDR3 sequence reads: CSATIWTGDTEAFF. The CDR3 DNA sequence: TGCAGCGCCACTATATGGACGGGAGATACTGAAGCTTTCTTT.

The chain is built from TRBV12-3 or TRBV12-4 and TRBJ2-3, with 9 bases lining up with TRBD2. This CDR3 spans 16 amino acids. Trimming took 5 bases from V and 2 from J; bases not matched to a gene: 8. The CDR3 nucleotides are TGTGCCAGCAGTCACCGTGGGACTAGCCTCACAGATACGCAGTATTTT. It codes for CASSHRGTSLTDTQYF.